There are many counts of the clone carrying this T cell receptor beta chain. What it binds is unknown. The library was built from about 400 ng RNA with molecular barcoded adaptors for alpha/delta and beta/gamma chains. Each CDR3 protein is one row after TCRdb ran MiXCR on the reads. The sample records 100,000 to 150,000 distinct CDR3 sequences, under 15% being singletons. The record originates from a study of read filtering for tumor transcriptome and immune sequencing. Study as a whole: The cohort had 17 to 20 men and under 15 women aged about 47 to 90, mean around 63 years. RNA-seq yielded only about 75 to 1,400 TCR reads, IR-seq about 4.05 to 10.27 million. Whole-transcriptome libraries were prepared after DNase treatment. Study results and limitations: Even smaller IR-seq throughput identified most shared clonotypes.

CDR3 length: 16 residues. Germline loops: CDR1 SEHNR, CDR2 FQNEAQ (reference sequence). The V gene lost 2 bases and the J gene lost 4 bases, with 17 bases spanning the gap. The TCR was taken from a donor over 35 with multiple myeloma. The chain is built from TRBV7-9 and TRBJ1-2; D ambiguous. The sample consisted of a population of CD138-negative cells sorted from bone marrow. In DNA form, the CDR3 reads TGTGCCAGCAGCTTATCCGCTACTTACAGTCCCTATGGCTACACCTTC. Its protein product is CASSLSATYSPYGYTF. The whole variable domain, filled in from reference TRBV7-9 and TRBJ1-2, reads DTGVSQNPRHKITKRGQNVTFRCDPISEHNRLYWYRQTLGQGPEFLTYFQNEAQLEKSRLLSDRFSAERPKGSFSTLEIQRTEQGDSAMYLCASSLSATYSPYGYTFGSGTRLTVV.